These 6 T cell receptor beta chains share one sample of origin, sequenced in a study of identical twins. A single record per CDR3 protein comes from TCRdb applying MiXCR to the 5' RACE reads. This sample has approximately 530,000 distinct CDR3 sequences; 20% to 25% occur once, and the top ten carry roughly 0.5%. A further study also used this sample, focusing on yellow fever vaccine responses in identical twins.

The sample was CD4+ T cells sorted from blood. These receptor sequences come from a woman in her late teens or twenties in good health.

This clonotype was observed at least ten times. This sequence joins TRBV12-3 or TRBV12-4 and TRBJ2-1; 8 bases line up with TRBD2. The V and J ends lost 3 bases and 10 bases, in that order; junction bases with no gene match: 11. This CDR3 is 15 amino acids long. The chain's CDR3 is CASSFLREARGEQFF. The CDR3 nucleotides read TGTGCCAGCAGTTTCTTGCGGGAGGCCAGGGGCGAGCAGTTCTTC.

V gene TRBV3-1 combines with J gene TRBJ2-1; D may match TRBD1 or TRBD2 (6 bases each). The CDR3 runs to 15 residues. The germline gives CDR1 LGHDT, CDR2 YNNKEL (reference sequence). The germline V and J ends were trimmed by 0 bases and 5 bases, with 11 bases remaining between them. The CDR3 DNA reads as TGTGCCAGCAGCCAAGATAGGAGGGGGAACAATGAGCAGTTCTTC. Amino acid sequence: CASSQDRRGNNEQFF.

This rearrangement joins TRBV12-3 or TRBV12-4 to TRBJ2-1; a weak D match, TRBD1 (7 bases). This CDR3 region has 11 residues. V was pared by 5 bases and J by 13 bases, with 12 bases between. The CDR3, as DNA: TGTGCCAGCAGTCGACAGGGACTCCAGTTCTTC. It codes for CASSRQGLQFF.

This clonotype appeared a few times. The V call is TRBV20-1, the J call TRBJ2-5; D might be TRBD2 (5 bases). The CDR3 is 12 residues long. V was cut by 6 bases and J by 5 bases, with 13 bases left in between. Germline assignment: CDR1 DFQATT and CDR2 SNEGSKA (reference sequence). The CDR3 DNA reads TGCAGTGCCGGGGTTGTGGTGGAGACCCAGTACTTC. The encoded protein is CSAGVVVETQYF.

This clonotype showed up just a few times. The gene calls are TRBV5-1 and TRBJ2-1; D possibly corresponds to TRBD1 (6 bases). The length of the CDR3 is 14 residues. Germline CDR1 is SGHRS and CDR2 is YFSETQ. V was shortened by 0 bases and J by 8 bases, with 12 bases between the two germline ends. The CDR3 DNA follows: TGCGCCAGCAGCTTGGGTGACAGGCCCGATGAGCAGTTCTTC. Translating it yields CASSLGDRPDEQFF. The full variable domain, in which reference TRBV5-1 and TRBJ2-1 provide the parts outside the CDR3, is KAGVTQTPRYLIKTRGQQVTLSCSPISGHRSVSWYQQTPGQGLQFLFEYFSETQRNKGNFPGRFSGRQFSNSRSEMNVSTLELGDSALYLCASSLGDRPDEQFFGPGTRLTVL.

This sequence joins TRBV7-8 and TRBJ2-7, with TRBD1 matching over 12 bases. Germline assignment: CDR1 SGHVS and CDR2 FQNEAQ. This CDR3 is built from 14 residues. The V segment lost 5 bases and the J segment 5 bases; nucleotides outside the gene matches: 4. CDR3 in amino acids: CASSIGTGGHEQYV. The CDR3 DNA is TGTGCCAGCAGCATCGGGACAGGGGGCCACGAGCAGTACGTC.